This T cell receptor (beta chain) is from a study of blood T cell repertoires in COVID-19. V lost 6 bases and J lost 0, with 15 bases in between. From germline, CDR1 is MNHEY and CDR2 SMNVEV (reference sequence). The CDR3 sequence is 15 residues long. Under the authors' procedure: Counts of nucleated cells, estimated from reference gene primer amplification, were obtained. TCRdb's table, derived via immunoSEQ multiplex PCR, lists solely in-frame clones and lacks some. V and J calls and clone size are those listed in that table; D and trimming were worked out from the DNA. This table holds about 70,000 clones, about 89% found once.

Sequencing input: peripheral blood. The TCR originated in a woman aged 60-70 years with acute or convalescent COVID-19. V and J are TRBV27 and TRBJ2-7; maybe TRBD1 (6 bases). This CDR3 reads CASRQGNIGSYEQYF. CDR3 nucleotides: TGTGCCAGCAGACAGGGTAATATTGGCTCCTACGAGCAGTACTTC.